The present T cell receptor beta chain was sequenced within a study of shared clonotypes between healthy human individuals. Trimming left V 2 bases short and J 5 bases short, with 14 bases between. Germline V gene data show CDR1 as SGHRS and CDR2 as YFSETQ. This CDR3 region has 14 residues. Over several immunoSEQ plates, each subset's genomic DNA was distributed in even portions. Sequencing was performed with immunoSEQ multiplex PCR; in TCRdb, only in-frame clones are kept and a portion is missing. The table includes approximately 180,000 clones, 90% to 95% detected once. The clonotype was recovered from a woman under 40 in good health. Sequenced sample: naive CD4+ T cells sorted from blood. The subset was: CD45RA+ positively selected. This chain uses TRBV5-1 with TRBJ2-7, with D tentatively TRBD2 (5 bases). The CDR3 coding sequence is TGCGCCAGCAGCTTAAGAGGTTCCGGGGACGAGCAGTACTTC. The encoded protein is CASSLRGSGDEQYF.